This T cell receptor (beta chain) stems from a study of CD8 T cells in ankylosing spondylitis. This clonotype was observed a few times. Its antigen is undetermined. Study observations and caveats: A motif in TCR beta, a set of several highly homologous variants, appeared characteristic of ankylosing spondylitis blood.

Preparation of TCR beta libraries was done by quantitative 5'-RACE with molecular barcodes. From the 5' RACE reads, TCRdb called clonotypes with MiXCR, one entry per CDR3 protein. Of under 250,000 distinct CDR3 sequences listed, roughly 32% were seen once; the top ten hold 3.5% to 4.5%. Sequenced input: blood, either unsorted or a sorted T cell fraction (not recorded which). This sequence originates from a male donor with ankylosing spondylitis or in good health (not recorded which).

CDR3 DNA sequence: TGCAGTGCCACGGGACCGGGTGAAAAACTGTTTTTT. The encoded protein is CSATGPGEKLFF. The J gene is TRBJ1-4, the V gene TRBV20-1; tentative D call: TRBD1 (5 bases). Per germline, CDR1 DFQATT and CDR2 SNEGSKA (reference sequence). This CDR3 has 12 residues. The germline V and J ends were trimmed by 6 bases and 7 bases, with 12 bases remaining between them.